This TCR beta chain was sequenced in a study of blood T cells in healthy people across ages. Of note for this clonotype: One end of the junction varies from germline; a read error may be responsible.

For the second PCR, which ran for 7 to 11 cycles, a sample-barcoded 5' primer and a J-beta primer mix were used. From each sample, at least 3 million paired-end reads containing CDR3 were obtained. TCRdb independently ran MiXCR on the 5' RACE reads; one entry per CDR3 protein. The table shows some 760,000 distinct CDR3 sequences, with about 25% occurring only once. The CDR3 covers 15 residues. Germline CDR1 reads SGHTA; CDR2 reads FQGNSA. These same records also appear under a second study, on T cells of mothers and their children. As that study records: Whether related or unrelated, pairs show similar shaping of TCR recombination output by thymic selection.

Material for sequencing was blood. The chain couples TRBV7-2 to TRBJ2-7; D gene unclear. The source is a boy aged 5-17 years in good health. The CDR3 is CASSLAATAKYEQSF. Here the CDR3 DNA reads TGTGCCAGCAGCTTAGCAGCGACGGCTAAGTACGAGCAGTCCTTC. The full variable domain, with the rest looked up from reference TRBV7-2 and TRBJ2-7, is GAGVSQSPSNKVTEKGKDVELRCDPISGHTALYWYRQSLGQGLEFLIYFQGNSAPDKSGLPSDRFSAERTGGSVSTLTIQRTQQEDSAVYLCASSLAATAKYEQSFGPGTRLTVT.